Only a few counts were recorded for the clone carrying this TCR beta chain. The TCR beta library used iRepertoire HTBI primers with Arm-PCR amplification of CDR3. TCRdb fed the multiplex PCR reads into MiXCR, producing one record per CDR3 protein. The sample carries about 430,000 distinct CDR3 sequences, over 12% recorded once. Time point denoted: newly diagnosed GD, antithyroid drugs for less than 3 months. Following extraction of RNA from PBMCs, that RNA was used to make the TCR library. This CDR3 contains 20 residues. The germline gives CDR1 LNHDA, CDR2 SQIVND (reference sequence). V lost 3 bases and J lost 3; bases outside the gene matches: 16. This sample stems from a study of regulatory T cells in long-lasting Graves disease. The sample was also linked to a second study, of T cells in Graves' hyperthyroidism and ophthalmopathy.

The V and J genes are TRBV19 and TRBJ2-1; the match to TRBD2 covers 11 bases. This receptor was taken from a woman aged 40-49 years with Graves disease. The sequences come from peripheral blood mononuclear cells (PBMCs), collected at new diagnosis, from a patient treated with antithyroid drugs. The CDR3 loop is CASSIGENSGRAFFYNEQFF. The CDR3, as DNA: TGTGCCAGTAGTATTGGAGAAAATAGCGGGAGGGCCTTTTTCTACAATGAGCAGTTCTTC.